The clone carrying this TCR beta chain was detected only a few times. Its cognate antigen is unknown. The junction differs from germline at one of its ends, possibly a read error. Germline V gene lookup returns CDR1 ENHRY and CDR2 SYGVKD. This CDR3 contains 17 residues. This sample is part of a study of T-cell reconstitution after alpha-beta-depleted transplantation in children. During its preparation, the TCRbeta library received unique molecular identifiers. From the PCR reads, TCRdb called clonotypes with MiXCR, one entry per CDR3 protein. The data hold around 100,000 distinct CDR3 sequences, with around a tenth observed a single time. General observations from the study: Two months or so post-transplant, alpha-beta T cells reportedly derived from several hundred expanded graft clones. T-cell counts and diversity were attributed mostly to newly produced T cells one year after transplant.

The chain carries TRBV10-3 and TRBJ2-7; 16 bases line up with TRBD2. This TCR was recovered from a boy younger than 10 with acute lymphoblastic leukemia, due to receive a stem cell transplant. Sample: PBMCs, taken before TCRalphabeta/CD19-depleted stem cell transplant. CDR3 residues: CAVRGLAGGESSYEQYF. The CDR3 region has the DNA TGTGCCGTCAGGGGACTAGCGGGAGGGGAGAGCTCCTACGAGCAGTACTTC.